The clone carrying this T cell receptor (beta chain) was recorded once. Here immunoSEQ multiplex PCR was the method, and the copy in TCRdb shows in-frame clones only, minus some. The data hold some 650,000 clones, with less than 98% observed a single time. This sample was included in a study of shared clonotypes between healthy human individuals. The clonotype originates from a woman in her twenties or thirties in good health. Sequencing input: naive CD4+ T cells sorted from blood. Subset defined: CD45RA+ positively selected.

CDR3 sequence reads: CATSRAGSQETQYF. Written as DNA, the CDR3 is TGTGCCACCAGCAGAGCCGGCAGCCAAGAGACCCAGTACTTC. The V call is TRBV15, the J call TRBJ2-5; no definite D call. Trimming removed 1 base at V and 1 base at J, with 7 bases between. The germline gives CDR1 LNHNV, CDR2 YYDKDF (reference sequence). This CDR3 spans 14 amino acids. The variable domain in full, completed from reference TRBV15 and TRBJ2-5, reads DAMVIQNPRYQVTQFGKPVTLSCSQTLNHNVMYWYQQKSSQAPKLLFHYYDKDFNNEADTPDNFQSRRPNTSFCFLDIRSPGLGDTAMYLCATSRAGSQETQYFGPGTRLLVL.